This TCR beta chain stems from a study of cytomegalovirus exposure and HLA in healthy donors. V was cut by 6 bases and J by 6 bases, with 11 bases left in between. Germline V gives CDR1 MDHEN, CDR2 SYDVKM. The CDR3 length is 13 residues. The PCR had 60 Vbeta and 13 Jbeta primers. The data were produced by immunoSEQ multiplex PCR, yet TCRdb's version contains in-frame clones alone and is incomplete. The table shows 210,000 or so clones, with approximately 82% occurring only once. Material: PBMCs. The chain couples TRBV28 to TRBJ2-2; D ambiguous. This clonotype was obtained from a woman aged 45 to 65 in good health and CMV-seropositive. The CDR3 loop reads CASSPSLAGELFF. The CDR3 DNA is TGTGCCAGCAGCCCTTCCCTCGCCGGGGAGCTGTTTTTT.